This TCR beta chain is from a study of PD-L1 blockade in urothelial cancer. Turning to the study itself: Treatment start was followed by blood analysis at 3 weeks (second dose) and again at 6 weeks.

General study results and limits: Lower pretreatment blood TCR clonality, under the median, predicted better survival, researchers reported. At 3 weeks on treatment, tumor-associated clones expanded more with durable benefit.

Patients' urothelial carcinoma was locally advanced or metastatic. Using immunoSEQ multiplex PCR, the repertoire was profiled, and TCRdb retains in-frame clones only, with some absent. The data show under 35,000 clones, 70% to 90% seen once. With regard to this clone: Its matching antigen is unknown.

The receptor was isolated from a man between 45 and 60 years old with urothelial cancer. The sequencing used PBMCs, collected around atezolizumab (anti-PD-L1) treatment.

The CDR3 here is CASSPRGLAGGEQYF. The CDR3, as DNA: TGTGCCAGCAGCCCCAGGGGACTAGCGGGGGGCGAGCAGTACTTC. V gene TRBV7-2 combines with J gene TRBJ2-7, with 15 bases identical to TRBD2. Losses at the gene ends were 5 bases for V and 6 bases for J; bases not matched to a gene: 5. The V gene's germline CDR1 is SGHTA and CDR2 FQGNSA. The CDR3 has 15 amino acids.